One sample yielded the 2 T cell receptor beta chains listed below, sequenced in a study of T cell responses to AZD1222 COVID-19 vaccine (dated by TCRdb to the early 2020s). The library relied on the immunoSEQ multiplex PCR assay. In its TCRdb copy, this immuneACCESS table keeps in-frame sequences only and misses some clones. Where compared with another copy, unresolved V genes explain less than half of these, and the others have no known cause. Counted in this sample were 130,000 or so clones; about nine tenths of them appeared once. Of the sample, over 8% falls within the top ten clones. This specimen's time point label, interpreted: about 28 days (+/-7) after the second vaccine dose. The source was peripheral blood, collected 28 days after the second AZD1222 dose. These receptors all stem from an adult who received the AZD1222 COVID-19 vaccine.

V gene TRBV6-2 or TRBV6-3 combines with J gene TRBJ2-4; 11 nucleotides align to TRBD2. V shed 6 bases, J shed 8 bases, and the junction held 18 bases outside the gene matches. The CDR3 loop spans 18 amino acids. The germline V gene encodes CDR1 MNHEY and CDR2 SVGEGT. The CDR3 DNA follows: TGTGCCAGCAGCCCTCTAGGCGTTGGTAGCGGGGGGGCAGACATTCAGTACTTC. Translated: CASSPLGVGSGGADIQYF.

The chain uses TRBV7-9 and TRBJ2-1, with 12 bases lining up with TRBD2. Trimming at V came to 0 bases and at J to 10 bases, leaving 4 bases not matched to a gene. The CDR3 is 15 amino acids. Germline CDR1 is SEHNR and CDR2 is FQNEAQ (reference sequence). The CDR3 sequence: CASSLATSGRIEQFF. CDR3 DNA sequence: TGTGCCAGCAGCTTAGCAACTAGCGGGAGGATCGAGCAGTTCTTC.